This TCR beta chain was recorded in a study of T cells in Graves' hyperthyroidism and ophthalmopathy. Amplification of TCR beta CDR3 regions used RNA as the template. A first-round RT-PCR of the TCR CDR3 used the HTBI primer set. One entry per CDR3 protein, called by TCRdb with MiXCR from the multiplex PCR reads. In the table there are 550,000 to 850,000 distinct CDR3 sequences, roughly a sixth of which are singletons. Study observations and caveats: The model made its ophthalmopathy prediction, and onset followed a median approximately 7 months later.

Germline V lookup: CDR1 SGHTA, CDR2 FQGTGA. The CDR3 is 13 residues long. Trimming took off 5 bases at V and 3 bases at J, with 11 bases between the two ends. Any patient presenting with uncontrolled infection, other autoimmune disease, pregnancy or lactation was left out. Clinical symptoms, serum thyroxine and TRAb, thyroid ultrasound and orbital computed tomography were used for the diagnoses. This clonotype was observed many times. The antigen is not known. Input material: blood. The receptor was isolated from a woman between 50 and 59 years old with Graves' hyperthyroidism that later progressed to Graves' ophthalmopathy. The rearrangement uses TRBV7-3 and TRBJ2-7, with unresolved D. CDR3 bases: TGTGCCAGCAGCCCACGACTTATCTACGAGCAGTACTTC. It translates to CASSPRLIYEQYF.